This T cell receptor beta chain was captured by sequencing in a study of identical twins listed by TCRdb under 2016. For context, the study as a whole: The study deep-sequenced TCR alpha and beta repertoires from monozygotic twins, unrelated adults of various ages and cord blood to test whether fetal clonotypes persist. To rule out contamination, replicate twin experiments were performed at different times with different library preparation protocols.

This clonotype was detected ten times or more. Which antigen it targets is not known. Base qualities are not recorded, but no much larger clone differs from it by a single base. The library was generated by 5' RACE. This sample was sequenced with an Illumina HiSeq 2000. Template switching added a universal primer binding site, and the final cDNA carried a unique molecular identifier that allowed TCR cDNA molecules to be counted accurately. First-strand cDNA for TCR alpha and beta chains was synthesized from specific primers in the conserved constant-segment region. To control for contamination, every cDNA library was double barcoded, receiving both a SMART-Mk sample barcode and Illumina barcodes. Two successive PCR steps introduced TruSeq adapter sequences along with Illumina sample barcodes. Sequencing of the TCR alpha and beta cDNA libraries was done on the Illumina HiSeq platform using custom primers. Under the source paper's analysis protocol: Unique molecular identifiers were extracted from raw reads with MiGEC, and CDR3 positions were determined with MiXCR. For each individual, recombination models were inferred using an EM algorithm with the repgenHMM and IGoR tools. Shared clonotype analysis was performed with the tcR package in R, normalizing sharing by the product of cloneset sizes. To study raw recombination free of thymic and clonal selection effects, out-of-frame nonproductive sequences were analyzed. Clones were called with MiXCR by TCRdb after fastp trimmed the public reads at Q25, and only in-frame beta chains were retained. For every CDR3 protein sequence, its rows merge into one entry that carries the most common genes and DNA. TCRdb's processing, not the study's, gives the V and J calls here. In this sample the table shows fewer than 650,000 distinct CDR3 sequences, roughly 6.6% of which occur a single time. Around 1.6% of the sample rests with the top ten.

General study outcomes and caveats: Fewer insertions were carried by abundant cord blood beta clonotypes; a weaker similar trend was observed in young adult naive repertoires, while no such trend was observed in memory repertoires. Zero-insertion analyses could be partly confounded by invariant T cells such as MAIT and iNKT, though diverse VJ usage argued against such confounding for most clonotypes. Recombination models systematically underestimated out-of-frame TCR alpha sharing in monozygotic twins but agreed with sharing between unrelated individuals. Because the same donors could not be followed over many years, the conclusions depended on cross-sectional statistical analysis. Compared with coincidental sharing between unrelated individuals, out-of-frame TCR alpha sequences shared between twins showed an excess of sequences with low generation probability. Excess twin sharing in beta out-of-frame sequences was weaker because fewer shared sequences lowered the signal-to-noise ratio.

Every donor was a healthy Caucasian. Three pairs of female monozygotic twins, all aged about 18 to 30 years, were included in the twin cohort. Peripheral blood mononuclear cells were used as the source from which RNA for TCR libraries was isolated. As encoded in the germline V gene (reference sequence), CDR1 is LNHNV while CDR2 is YYDKDF. Trimming takes 0 bases from V and 5 bases from J, and the germline ends sit 8 bases apart. The CDR3 runs 14 residues from the cysteine to the phenylalanine. Here the CDR3 DNA is all that survives: 42 bases in frame from base 1. These records were also assigned to another study, of yellow fever vaccine responses in identical twins. The second study's paper adds: The T cell response to vaccination in identical twins was reported by the authors to appear partly convergent and partly personalized. In the study, vaccine-responding T cell clones were precisely tracked in identical twins.

The source of this sequence is a woman aged 18-30 years in good health. The sequence links TRBV15 to TRBJ1-3, with no D gene named confidently. The specimen was PBMCs. In nucleotides, the sequence is TGTGCCACCAGCAGAGATTTGGGGAGAAACACCATATATTTT. It encodes CATSRDLGRNTIYF.